This T cell receptor beta chain was sequenced for a study of T cells after posttransplantation cyclophosphamide. Study observations and caveats: Skin or GI-infiltrating T cells shared few TRB sequences with blood. Recipient CMV seropositivity and CMV reactivation strongly tracked TRB clonality. Later blood repertoires were often dominated by clones from the donor CD8+ memory compartment.

Assay used: immunoSEQ multiplex PCR; TCRdb lists only in-frame clones, some missing. The sample includes 7,500 to 10,000 clones, around 92% of them seen just once. Controls had myeloablative marrow grafts with methotrexate and calcineurin inhibitor, sampled at 1 year. Note on this clone: What it binds is not known.

This CDR3 comprises 19 residues. The V gene's germline CDR1 is ENHRY and CDR2 SYGVKD. The V gene lost 4 bases and the J gene lost 0 bases, with 19 bases spanning the gap. This receptor was identified in a male patient in his fifties or sixties who received an allogeneic stem cell transplant from an unrelated donor, was CMV-positive, and had chronic GVHD only. The T cells may partly be graft donor cells. The input for sequencing was PBMCs, taken about 67 weeks after allogeneic stem cell transplant with calcineurin inhibitor and methotrexate. This chain connects TRBV10-3 to TRBJ2-6; no reliable D call. CDR3 DNA sequence: TGTGCCATCAGTGTTTCGGCACAGACACCCGACTCTGGGGCCAACGTCCTGACTTTC. It specifies CAISVSAQTPDSGANVLTF.